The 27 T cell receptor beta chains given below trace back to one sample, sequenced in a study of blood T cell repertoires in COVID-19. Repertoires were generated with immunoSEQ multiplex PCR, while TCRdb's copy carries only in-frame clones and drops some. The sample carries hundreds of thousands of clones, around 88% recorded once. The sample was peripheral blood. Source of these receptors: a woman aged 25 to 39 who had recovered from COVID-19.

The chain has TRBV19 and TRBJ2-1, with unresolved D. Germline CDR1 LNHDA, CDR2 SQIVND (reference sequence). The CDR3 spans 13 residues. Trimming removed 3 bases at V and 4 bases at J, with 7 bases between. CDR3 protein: CASSISSYNEQFF. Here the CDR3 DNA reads TGTGCCAGTAGTATCTCGTCTTACAATGAGCAGTTCTTC.

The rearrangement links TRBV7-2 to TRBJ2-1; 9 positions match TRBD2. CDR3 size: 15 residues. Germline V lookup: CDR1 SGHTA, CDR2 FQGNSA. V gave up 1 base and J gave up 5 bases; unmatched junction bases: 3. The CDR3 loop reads CASSLVAGAHNEQFF. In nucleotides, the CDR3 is TGTGCCAGCAGCTTAGTAGCGGGAGCCCACAATGAGCAGTTCTTC.

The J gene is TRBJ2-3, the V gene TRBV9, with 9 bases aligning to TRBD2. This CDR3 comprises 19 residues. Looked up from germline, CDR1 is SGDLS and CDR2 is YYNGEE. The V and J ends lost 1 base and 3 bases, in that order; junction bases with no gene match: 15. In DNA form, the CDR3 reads TGTGCCAGCAGCGTACCGACTAGCGGATCCGGAACGATTACAGATACGCAGTATTTT. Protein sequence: CASSVPTSGSGTITDTQYF.

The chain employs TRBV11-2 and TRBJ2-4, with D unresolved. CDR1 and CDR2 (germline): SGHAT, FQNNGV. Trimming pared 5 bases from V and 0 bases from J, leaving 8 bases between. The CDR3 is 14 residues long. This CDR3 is CASSPRLAKNIQYF. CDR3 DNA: TGTGCCAGCAGCCCCCGTCTAGCCAAAAACATTCAGTACTTC.

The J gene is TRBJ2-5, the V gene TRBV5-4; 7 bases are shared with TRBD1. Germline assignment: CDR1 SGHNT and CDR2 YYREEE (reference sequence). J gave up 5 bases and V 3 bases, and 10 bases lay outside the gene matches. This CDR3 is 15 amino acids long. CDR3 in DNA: TGTGCCAGCAGCTCTGACAGGGCCGTTCGGGAGACCCAGTACTTC. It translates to CASSSDRAVRETQYF.

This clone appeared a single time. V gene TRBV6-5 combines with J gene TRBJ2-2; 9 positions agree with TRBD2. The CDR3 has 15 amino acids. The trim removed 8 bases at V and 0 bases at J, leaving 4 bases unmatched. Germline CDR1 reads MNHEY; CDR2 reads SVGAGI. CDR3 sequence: CASGRLAANTGELFF. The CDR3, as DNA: TGTGCCAGCGGGCGACTAGCGGCGAACACCGGGGAGCTGTTTTTT.

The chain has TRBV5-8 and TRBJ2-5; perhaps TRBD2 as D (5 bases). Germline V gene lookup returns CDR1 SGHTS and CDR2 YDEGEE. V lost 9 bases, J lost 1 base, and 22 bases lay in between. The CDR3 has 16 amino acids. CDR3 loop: CANAQGRGFVQETQYF. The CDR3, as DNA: TGTGCCAACGCTCAAGGACGGGGATTTGTCCAAGAGACCCAGTACTTC.

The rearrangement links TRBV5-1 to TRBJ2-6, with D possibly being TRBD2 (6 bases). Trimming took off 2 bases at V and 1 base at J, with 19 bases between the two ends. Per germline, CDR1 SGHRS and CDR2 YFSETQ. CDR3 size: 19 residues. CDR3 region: CASSFVLWGVQSGANVLTF. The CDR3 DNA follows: TGCGCCAGCAGCTTCGTGTTATGGGGGGTTCAATCTGGGGCCAACGTCCTGACTTTC.

The CDR3 DNA is TGTGCCAGCAGCTTACGACAGAGGCGGGACGGCTACACCTTC. This codes for CASSLRQRRDGYTF. V is TRBV11-2 and J is TRBJ1-2; D possibly corresponds to TRBD1 (5 bases). V dropped 2 bases and J dropped 8 bases, with 15 bases sitting between them. The CDR3 covers 14 residues. The germline V gene has CDR1 SGHAT and CDR2 FQNNGV.

CDR3 in amino acids: CASSLDTVKGALTEAFF. Here the CDR3 DNA reads TGTGCCAGCAGCTTAGACACCGTGAAGGGGGCGCTCACTGAAGCTTTCTTT. The chain has TRBV7-2 and TRBJ1-1; TRBD1 matches at 7 bases. Germline V lookup: CDR1 SGHTA, CDR2 FQGNSA. Trimming removed 1 base from V and 4 bases from J; junction bases left unmatched: 12. This CDR3 region has 17 residues.

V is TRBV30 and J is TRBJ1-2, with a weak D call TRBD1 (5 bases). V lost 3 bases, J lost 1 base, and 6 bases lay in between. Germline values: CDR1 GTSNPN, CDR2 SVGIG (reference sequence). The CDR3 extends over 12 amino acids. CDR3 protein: CAWSRDNYGYTF. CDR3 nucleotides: TGTGCCTGGAGCAGGGATAACTATGGCTACACCTTC.

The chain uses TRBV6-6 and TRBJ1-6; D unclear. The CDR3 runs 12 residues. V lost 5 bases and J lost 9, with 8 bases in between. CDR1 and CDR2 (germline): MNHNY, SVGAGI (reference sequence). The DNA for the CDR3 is TGTGCCAGCAGTCATAAGAGTTCACCCCTCCACTTT. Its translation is CASSHKSSPLHF.

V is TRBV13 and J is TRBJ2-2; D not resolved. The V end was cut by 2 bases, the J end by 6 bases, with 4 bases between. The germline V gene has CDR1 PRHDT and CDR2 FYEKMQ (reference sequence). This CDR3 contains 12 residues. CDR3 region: CASSLRAGELFF. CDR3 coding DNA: TGTGCCAGCAGCTTACGAGCCGGGGAGCTGTTTTTT.

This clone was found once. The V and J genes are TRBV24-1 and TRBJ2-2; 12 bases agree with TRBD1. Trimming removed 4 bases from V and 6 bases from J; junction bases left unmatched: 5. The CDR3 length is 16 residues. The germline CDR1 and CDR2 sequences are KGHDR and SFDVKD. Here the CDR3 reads CATSEGGQGASGELFF. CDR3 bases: TGTGCCACCAGTGAAGGGGGACAGGGGGCATCCGGGGAGCTGTTTTTT.

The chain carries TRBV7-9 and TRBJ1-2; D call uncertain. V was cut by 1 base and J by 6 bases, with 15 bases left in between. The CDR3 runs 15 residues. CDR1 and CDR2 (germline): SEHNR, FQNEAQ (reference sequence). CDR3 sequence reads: CASSLVGLVEDGYTF. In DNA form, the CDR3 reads TGTGCCAGCAGCTTAGTTGGGTTGGTGGAGGATGGCTACACCTTC.

CDR3 amino acids: CASSWRQGATEAFF. CDR3 coding DNA: TGCGCCAGCAGCTGGCGACAGGGGGCCACTGAAGCTTTCTTT. V usage is TRBV5-1 and J usage is TRBJ1-1; 10 bases match TRBD1. CDR1 SGHRS and CDR2 YFSETQ come from the germline V gene. J was trimmed by 4 bases and V by 3 bases; bases with no gene match: 3. The CDR3 covers 14 residues. Complete variable domain (other parts from reference TRBV5-1 and TRBJ1-1): KAGVTQTPRYLIKTRGQQVTLSCSPISGHRSVSWYQQTPGQGLQFLFEYFSETQRNKGNFPGRFSGRQFSNSRSEMNVSTLELGDSALYLCASSWRQGATEAFFGQGTRLTVV.

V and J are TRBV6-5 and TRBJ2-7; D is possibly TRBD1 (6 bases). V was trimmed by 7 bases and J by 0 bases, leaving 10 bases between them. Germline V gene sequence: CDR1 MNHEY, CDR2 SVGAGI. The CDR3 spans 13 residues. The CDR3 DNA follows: TGTGCCAGCACGGACAGCATCTCCTACGAGCAGTACTTC. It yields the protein CASTDSISYEQYF.

CDR3 DNA: TGTGCCAGCAGCTTACCTAGCGGGGAAATCTACAATGAGCAGTTCTTC. Translating it yields CASSLPSGEIYNEQFF. The chain uses TRBV5-6 and TRBJ2-1; 9 nucleotides agree with TRBD2. The germline CDR1 and CDR2 sequences are SGHDT and YYEEEE. CDR3 length: 16 amino acids. The V gene end was trimmed by 2 bases and the J gene end by 3 bases; junction bases not matched to a gene: 6.

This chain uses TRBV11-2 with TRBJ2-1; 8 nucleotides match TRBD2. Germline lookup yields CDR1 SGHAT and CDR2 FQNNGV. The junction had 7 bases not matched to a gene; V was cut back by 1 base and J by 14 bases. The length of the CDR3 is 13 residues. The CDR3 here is CASSLGEGTREFF. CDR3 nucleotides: TGTGCCAGCAGCTTAGGAGAAGGGACTAGGGAGTTCTTC.

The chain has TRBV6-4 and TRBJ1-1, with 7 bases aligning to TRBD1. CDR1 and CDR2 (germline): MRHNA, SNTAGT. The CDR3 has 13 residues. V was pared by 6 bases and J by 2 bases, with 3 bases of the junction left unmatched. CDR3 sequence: CASRHRGNTEAFF. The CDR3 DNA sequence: TGTGCCAGCAGGCACAGGGGCAACACTGAAGCTTTCTTT.

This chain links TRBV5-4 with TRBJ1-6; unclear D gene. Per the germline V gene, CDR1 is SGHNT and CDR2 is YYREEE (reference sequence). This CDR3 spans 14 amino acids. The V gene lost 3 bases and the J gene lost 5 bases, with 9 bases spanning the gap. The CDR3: CASSSSKNNSPLHF. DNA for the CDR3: TGTGCCAGCAGCTCCAGTAAAAATAATTCACCCCTCCACTTT.

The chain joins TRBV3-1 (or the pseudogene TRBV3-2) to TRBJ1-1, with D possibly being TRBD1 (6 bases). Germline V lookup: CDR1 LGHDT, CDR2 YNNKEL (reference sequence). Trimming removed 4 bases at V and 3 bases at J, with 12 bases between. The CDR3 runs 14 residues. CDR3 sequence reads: CASSPDSPDTEAFF. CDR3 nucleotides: TGTGCCAGCAGCCCGGACAGCCCCGACACTGAAGCTTTCTTT.

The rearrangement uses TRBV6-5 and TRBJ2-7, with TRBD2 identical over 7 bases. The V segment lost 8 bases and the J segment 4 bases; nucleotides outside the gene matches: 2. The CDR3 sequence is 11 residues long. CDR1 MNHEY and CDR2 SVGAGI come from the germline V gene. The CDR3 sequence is CASGGGYEQYF. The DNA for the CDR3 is TGTGCCAGCGGGGGGGGATACGAGCAGTACTTC.

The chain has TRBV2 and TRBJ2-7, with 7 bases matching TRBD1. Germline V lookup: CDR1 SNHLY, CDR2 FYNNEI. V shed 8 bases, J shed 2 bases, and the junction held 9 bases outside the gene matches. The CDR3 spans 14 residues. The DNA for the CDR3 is TGTGCCAGCCTTCAGGGGGAAACCCCCTACGAGCAGTACTTC. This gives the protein CASLQGETPYEQYF.

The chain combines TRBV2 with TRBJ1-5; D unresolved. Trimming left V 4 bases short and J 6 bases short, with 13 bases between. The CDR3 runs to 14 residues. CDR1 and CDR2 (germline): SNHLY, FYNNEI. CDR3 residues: CASSGLIAIQPQHF. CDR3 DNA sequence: TGTGCCAGCAGTGGCCTTATAGCAATTCAGCCCCAGCATTTT.

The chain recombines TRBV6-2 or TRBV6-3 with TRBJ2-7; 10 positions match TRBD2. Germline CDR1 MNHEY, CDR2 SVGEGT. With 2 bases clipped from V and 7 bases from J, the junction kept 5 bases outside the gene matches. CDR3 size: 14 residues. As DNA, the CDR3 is TGTGCCAGCAGTTACAGCGGGGGGGTGAGGGAGCAGTACTTC. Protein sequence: CASSYSGGVREQYF.

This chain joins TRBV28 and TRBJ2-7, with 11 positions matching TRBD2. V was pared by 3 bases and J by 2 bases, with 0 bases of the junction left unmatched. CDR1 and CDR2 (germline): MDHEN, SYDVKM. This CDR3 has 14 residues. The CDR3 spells CASSFSGRAYEQYF. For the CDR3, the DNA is TGTGCCAGCAGTTTTAGCGGGAGGGCCTACGAGCAGTACTTC.